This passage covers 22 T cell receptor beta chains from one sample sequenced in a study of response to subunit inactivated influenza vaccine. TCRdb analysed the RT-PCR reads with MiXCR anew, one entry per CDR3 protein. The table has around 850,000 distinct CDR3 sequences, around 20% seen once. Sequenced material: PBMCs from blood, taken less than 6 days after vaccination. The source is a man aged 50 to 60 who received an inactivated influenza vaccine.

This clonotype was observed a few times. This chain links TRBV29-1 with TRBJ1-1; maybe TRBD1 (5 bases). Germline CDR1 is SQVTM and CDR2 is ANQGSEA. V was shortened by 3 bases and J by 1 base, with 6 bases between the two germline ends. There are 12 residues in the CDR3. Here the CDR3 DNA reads TGCAGCGTTGAGCAGGGGAACACTGAAGCTTTCTTT. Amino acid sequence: CSVEQGNTEAFF.

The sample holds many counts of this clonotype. The CDR3 coding sequence is TGTGCCAGCTCACCACCGATGTACGGTACGCAGTATTTT. This encodes CASSPPMYGTQYF. This chain connects TRBV18 to TRBJ2-3; no firm D call. This CDR3 comprises 13 residues. Germline V lookup: CDR1 KGHSH, CDR2 LQKENI. V was shortened by 0 bases and J by 8 bases, with 9 bases between the two germline ends.

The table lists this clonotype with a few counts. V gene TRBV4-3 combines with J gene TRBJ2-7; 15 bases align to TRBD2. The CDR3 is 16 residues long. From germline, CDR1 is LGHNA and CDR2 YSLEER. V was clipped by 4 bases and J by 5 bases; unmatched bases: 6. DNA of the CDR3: TGCGCCAGCAGCCGCGGACTAGCGGGAGGGGTTAACGAGCAGTACTTC. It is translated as CASSRGLAGGVNEQYF.

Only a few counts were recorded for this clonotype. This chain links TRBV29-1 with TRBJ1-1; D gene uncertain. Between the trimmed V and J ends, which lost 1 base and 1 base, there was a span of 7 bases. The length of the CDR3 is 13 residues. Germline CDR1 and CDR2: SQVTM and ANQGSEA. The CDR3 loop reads CSVEGQENTEAFF. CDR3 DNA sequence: TGCAGCGTTGAAGGGCAGGAGAACACTGAAGCTTTCTTT.

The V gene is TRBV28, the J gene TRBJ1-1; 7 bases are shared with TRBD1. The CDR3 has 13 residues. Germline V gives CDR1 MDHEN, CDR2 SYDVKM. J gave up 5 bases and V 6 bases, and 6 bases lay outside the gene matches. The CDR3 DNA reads TGTGCCAGCAGCACTTTGGACAGGACTGAAGCTTTCTTT. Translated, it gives CASSTLDRTEAFF.

CDR3 DNA sequence: TGTGCCAGCAGTTACTCGGGGACTGAAAATCAGCCCCAGCATTTT. Translating gives CASSYSGTENQPQHF. The chain has TRBV6-2 or TRBV6-3 and TRBJ1-5, with D perhaps TRBD1 (5 bases). CDR1 MNHEY and CDR2 SVGEGT come from the germline V gene. The CDR3 is 15 amino acids. Trimming took 0 bases from V and 4 from J, leaving 10 bases between them.

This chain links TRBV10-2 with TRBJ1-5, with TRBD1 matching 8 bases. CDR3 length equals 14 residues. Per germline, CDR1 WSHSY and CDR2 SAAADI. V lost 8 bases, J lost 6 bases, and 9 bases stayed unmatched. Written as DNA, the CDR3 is TGCGCCAGCTCCGGACAGGGATCAGGTCAGCCCCAGCATTTT. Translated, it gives CASSGQGSGQPQHF.

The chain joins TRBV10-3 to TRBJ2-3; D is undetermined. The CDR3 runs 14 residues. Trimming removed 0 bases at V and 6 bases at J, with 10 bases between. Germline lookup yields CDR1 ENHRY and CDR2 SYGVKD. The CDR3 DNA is TGTGCCATCAGTGAGTCCTCGCCTGTTGATACGCAGTATTTT. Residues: CAISESSPVDTQYF.

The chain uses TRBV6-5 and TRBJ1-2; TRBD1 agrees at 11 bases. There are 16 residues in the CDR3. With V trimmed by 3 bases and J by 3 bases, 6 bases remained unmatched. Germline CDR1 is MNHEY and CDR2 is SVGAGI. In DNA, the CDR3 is TGTGCCAGCAGTTATAGCGGGACAGGGGGGCACTATGGCTACACCTTC. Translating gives CASSYSGTGGHYGYTF.

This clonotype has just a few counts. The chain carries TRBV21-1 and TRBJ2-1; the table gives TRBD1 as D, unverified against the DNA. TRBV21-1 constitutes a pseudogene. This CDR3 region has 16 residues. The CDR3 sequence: CASSIRDPGRNNEQFF. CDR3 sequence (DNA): TGTGCCAGCAGCATAAGGGACCCGGGACGGAACAATGAGCAGTTCTTC.

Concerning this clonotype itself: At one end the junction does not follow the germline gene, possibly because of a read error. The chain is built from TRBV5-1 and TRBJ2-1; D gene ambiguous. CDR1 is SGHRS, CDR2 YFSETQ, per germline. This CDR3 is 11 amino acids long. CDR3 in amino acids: CASSLGNDPYF. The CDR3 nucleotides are TGCGCCAGCAGCTTGGGCAACGATCCGTACTTC.

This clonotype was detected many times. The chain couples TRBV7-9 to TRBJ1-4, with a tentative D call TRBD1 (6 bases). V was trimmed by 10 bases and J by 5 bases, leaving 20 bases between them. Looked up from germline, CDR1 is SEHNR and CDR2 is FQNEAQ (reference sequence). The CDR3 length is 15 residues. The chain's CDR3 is CANTPYRDRNEKLFF. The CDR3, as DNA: TGTGCCAACACCCCATACAGGGACCGCAATGAAAAACTGTTTTTT.

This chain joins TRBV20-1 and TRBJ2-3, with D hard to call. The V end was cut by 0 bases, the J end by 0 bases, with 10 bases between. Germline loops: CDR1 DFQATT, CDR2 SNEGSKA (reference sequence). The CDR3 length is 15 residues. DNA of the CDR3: TGCAGTGCTAGAGATCCACGGGCTAGCACAGATACGCAGTATTTT. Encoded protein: CSARDPRASTDTQYF.

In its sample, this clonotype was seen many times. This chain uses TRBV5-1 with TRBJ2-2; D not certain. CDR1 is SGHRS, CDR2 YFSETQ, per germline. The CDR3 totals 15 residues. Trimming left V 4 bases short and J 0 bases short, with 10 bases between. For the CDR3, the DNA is TGCGCCAGCAGCCCCGACGGATCGAACACCGGGGAGCTGTTTTTT. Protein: CASSPDGSNTGELFF. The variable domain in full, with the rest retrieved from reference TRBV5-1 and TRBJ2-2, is KAGVTQTPRYLIKTRGQQVTLSCSPISGHRSVSWYQQTPGQGLQFLFEYFSETQRNKGNFPGRFSGRQFSNSRSEMNVSTLELGDSALYLCASSPDGSNTGELFFGEGSRLTVL.

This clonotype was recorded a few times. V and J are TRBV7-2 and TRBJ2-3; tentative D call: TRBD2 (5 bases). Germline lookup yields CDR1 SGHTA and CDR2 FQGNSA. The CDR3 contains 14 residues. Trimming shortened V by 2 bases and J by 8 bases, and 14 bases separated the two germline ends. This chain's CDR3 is CASSLWPRAGTQYF. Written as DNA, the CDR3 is TGTGCCAGCAGCTTATGGCCTCGGGCGGGTACGCAGTATTTT.

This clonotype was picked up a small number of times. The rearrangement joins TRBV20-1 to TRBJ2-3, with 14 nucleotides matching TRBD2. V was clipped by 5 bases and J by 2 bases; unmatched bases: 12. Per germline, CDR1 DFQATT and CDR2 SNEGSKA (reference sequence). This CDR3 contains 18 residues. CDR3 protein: CSAETSGGANLATDTQYF. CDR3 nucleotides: TGCAGTGCTGAGACTAGCGGGGGGGCCAATTTGGCCACAGATACGCAGTATTTT.

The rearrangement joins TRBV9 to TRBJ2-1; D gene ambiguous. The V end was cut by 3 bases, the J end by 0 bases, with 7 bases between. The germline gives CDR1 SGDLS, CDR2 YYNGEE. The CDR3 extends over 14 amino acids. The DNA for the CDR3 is TGTGCCAGCAGCGGCGTGGGCTCCTACAATGAGCAGTTCTTC. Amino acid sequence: CASSGVGSYNEQFF.

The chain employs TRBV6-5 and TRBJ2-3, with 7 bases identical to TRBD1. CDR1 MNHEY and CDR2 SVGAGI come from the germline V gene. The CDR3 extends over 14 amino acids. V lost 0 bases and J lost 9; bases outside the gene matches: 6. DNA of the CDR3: TGTGCCAGCAGTTACTCGACAGGGACCAAAACGCAGTATTTT. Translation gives CASSYSTGTKTQYF.

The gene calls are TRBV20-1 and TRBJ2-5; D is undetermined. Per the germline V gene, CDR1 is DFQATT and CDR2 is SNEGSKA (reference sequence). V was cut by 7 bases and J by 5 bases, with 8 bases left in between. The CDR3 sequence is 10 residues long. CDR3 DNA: TGCAGTGTGGTTAGGGAGACCCAGTACTTC. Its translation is CSVVRETQYF.

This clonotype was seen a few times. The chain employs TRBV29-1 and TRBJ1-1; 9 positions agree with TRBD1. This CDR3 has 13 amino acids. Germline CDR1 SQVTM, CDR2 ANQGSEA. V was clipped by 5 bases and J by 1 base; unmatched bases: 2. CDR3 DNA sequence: TGCAGCGTTAAGACAGGGGGGAACACTGAAGCTTTCTTT. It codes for CSVKTGGNTEAFF.

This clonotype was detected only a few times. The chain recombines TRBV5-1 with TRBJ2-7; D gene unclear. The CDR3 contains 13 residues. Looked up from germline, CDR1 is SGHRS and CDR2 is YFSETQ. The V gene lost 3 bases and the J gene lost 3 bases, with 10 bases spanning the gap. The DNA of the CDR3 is TGCGCCAGCAGCTCCTCCCCCTACTACGAGCAGTACTTC. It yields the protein CASSSSPYYEQYF.

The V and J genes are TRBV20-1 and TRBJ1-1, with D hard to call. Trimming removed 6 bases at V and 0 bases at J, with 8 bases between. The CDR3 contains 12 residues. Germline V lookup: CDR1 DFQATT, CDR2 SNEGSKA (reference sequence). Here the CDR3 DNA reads TGCAGTGCCCTCAGATTGAACACTGAAGCTTTCTTT. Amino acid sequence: CSALRLNTEAFF.